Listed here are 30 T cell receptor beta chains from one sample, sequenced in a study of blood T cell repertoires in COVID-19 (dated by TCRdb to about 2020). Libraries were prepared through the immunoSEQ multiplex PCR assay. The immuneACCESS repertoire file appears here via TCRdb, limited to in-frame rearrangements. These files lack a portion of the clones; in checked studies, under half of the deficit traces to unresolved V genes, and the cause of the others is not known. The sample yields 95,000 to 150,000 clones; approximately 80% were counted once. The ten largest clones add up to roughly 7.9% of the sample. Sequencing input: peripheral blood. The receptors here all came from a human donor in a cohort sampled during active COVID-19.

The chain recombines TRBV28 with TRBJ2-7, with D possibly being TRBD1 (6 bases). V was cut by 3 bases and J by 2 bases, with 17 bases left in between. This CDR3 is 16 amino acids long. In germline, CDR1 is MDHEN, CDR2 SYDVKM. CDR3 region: CASSFFIRDTTYEQYF. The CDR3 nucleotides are TGTGCCAGCAGTTTTTTTATACGGGACACGACCTACGAGCAGTACTTC.

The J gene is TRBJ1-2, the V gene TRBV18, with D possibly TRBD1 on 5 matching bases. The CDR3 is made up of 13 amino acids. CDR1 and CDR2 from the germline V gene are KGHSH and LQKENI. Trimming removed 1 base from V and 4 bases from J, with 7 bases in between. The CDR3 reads CASSPQGVYGYTF. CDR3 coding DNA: TGTGCCAGCTCACCACAAGGGGTCTATGGCTACACCTTC.

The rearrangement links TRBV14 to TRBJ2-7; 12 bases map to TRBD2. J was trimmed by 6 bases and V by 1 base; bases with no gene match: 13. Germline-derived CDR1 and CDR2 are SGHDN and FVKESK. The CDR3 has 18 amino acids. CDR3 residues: CASSQGVTSGSGISEQYF. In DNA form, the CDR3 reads TGTGCCAGCAGCCAAGGTGTGACTAGCGGGAGTGGGATCTCCGAGCAGTACTTC.

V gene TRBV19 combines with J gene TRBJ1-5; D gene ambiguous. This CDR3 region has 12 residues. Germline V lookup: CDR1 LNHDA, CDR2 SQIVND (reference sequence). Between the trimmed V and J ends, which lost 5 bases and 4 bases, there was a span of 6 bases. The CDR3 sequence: CASSEGNQPQHF. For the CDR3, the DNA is TGTGCCAGTAGTGAGGGAAATCAGCCCCAGCATTTT.

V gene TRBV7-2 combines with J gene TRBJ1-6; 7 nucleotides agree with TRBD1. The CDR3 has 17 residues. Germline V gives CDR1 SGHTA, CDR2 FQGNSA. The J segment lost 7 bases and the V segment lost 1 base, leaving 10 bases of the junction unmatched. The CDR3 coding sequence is TGTGCCAGCAGCTTAGTTCCACAGGGGACGGTAAATTCACCCCTCCACTTT. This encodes CASSLVPQGTVNSPLHF.

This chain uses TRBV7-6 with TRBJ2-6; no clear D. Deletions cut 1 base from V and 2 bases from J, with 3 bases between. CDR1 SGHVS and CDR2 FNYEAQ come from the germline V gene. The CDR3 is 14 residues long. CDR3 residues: CASSLGPGANVLTF. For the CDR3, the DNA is TGTGCCAGCAGCTTAGGGCCTGGGGCCAACGTCCTGACTTTC.

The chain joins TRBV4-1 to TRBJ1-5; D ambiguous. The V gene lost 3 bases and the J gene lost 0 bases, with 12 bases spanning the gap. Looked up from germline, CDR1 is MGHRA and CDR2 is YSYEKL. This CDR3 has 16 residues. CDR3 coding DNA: TGCGCCAGCAGCCAGGTATTTTCGGGTAGCAATCAGCCCCAGCATTTT. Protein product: CASSQVFSGSNQPQHF.

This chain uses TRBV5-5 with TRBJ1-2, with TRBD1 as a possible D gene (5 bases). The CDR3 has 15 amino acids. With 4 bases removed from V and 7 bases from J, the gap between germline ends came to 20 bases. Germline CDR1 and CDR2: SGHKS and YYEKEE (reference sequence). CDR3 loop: CASSRIRGGESGYTF. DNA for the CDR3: TGTGCCAGCAGCAGGATTCGGGGGGGAGAGAGTGGCTACACCTTC. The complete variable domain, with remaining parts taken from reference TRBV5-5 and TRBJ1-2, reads DAGVTQSPTHLIKTRGQQVTLRCSPISGHKSVSWYQQVLGQGPQFIFQYYEKEERGRGNFPDRFSARQFPNYSSELNVNALLLGDSALYLCASSRIRGGESGYTFGSGTRLTVV.

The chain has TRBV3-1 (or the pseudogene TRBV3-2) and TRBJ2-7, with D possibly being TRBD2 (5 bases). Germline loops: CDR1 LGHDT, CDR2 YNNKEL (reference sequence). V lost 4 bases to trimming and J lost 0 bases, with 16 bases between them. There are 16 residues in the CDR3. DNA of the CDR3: TGTGCCAGCAGCCGTGCCCAGAGGGAGATCTCCTACGAGCAGTACTTC. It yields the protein CASSRAQREISYEQYF.

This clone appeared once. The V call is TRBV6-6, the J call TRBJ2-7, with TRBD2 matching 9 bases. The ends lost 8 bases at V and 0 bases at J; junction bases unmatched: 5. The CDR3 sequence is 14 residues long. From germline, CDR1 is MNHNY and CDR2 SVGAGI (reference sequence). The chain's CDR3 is CASAGGRNSYEQYF. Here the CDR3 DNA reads TGTGCCAGCGCGGGAGGGCGGAACTCCTACGAGCAGTACTTC.

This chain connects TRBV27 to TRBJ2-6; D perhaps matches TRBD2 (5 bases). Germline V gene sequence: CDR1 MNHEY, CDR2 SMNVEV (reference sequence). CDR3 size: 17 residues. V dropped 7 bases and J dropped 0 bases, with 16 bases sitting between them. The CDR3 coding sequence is TGTGCCAGCACCCTAGACTACTCCCCCTCTGGGGCCAACGTCCTGACTTTC. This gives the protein CASTLDYSPSGANVLTF.

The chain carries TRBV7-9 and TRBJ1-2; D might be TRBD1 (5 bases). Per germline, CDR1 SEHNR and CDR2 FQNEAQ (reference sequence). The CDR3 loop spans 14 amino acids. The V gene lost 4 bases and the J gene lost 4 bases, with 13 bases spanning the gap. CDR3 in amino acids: CASSSTDSLYGYTF. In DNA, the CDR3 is TGTGCCAGCAGCTCTACAGACAGCCTCTATGGCTACACCTTC.

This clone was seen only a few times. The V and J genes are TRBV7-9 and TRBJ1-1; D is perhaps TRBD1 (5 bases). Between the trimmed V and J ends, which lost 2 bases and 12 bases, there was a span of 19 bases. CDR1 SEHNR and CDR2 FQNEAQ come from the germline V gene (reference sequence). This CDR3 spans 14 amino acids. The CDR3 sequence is CASSLKLRGTESFF. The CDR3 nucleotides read TGTGCCAGCAGCTTAAAGCTACGCGGGACCGAATCTTTCTTT.

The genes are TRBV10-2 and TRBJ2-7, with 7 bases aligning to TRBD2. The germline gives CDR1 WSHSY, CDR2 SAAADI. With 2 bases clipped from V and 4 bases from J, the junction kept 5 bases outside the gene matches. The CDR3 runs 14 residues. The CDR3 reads CASSEGGSGYEQYF. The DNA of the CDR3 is TGCGCCAGCAGTGAGGGCGGGAGTGGGTACGAGCAGTACTTC.

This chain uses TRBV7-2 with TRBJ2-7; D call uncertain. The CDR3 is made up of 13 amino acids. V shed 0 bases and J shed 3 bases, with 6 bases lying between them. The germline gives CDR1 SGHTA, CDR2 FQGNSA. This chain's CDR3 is CASSLAPGYEQYF. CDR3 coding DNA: TGTGCCAGCAGCTTAGCGCCGGGCTACGAGCAGTACTTC.

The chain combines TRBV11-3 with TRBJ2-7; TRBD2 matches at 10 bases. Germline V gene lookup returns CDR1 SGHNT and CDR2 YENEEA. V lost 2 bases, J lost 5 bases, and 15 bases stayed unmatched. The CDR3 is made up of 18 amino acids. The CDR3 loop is CASSLRQITLAGANEQYF. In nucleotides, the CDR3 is TGTGCCAGCAGCTTAAGGCAGATCACGCTAGCGGGAGCAAACGAGCAGTACTTC.

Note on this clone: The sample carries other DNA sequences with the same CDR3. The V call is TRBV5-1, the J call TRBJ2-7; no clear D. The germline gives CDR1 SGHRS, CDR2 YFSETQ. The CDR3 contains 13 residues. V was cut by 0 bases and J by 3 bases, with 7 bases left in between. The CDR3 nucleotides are TGCGCCAGCAGCTTGGGAGGAGACTACGAGCAGTACTTC. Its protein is CASSLGGDYEQYF.

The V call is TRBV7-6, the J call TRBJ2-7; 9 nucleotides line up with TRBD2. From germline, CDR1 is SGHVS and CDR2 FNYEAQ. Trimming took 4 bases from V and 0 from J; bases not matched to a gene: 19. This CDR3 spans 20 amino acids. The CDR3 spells CASSSTEAGGLSESSYEQYF. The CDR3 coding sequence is TGTGCCAGCAGCTCGACTGAAGCGGGGGGCCTTTCCGAGAGCTCCTACGAGCAGTACTTC.

In DNA, the CDR3 is TGTGCCAGCAGTGTGACTAGCGGGGGGTTTTACGAGCAGTACTTC. Translated, it gives CASSVTSGGFYEQYF. This chain joins TRBV27 and TRBJ2-7, with 13 bases lining up with TRBD2. V gave up 5 bases and J gave up 4 bases; unmatched junction bases: 5. The CDR3 has 15 amino acids. From germline, CDR1 is MNHEY and CDR2 SMNVEV (reference sequence).

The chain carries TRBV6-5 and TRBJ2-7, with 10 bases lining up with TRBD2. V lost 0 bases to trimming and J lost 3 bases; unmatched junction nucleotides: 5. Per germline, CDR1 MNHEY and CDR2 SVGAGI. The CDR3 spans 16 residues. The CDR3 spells CASSYSSSGGNYEQYF. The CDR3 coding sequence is TGTGCCAGCAGTTACTCTTCTAGCGGGGGTAACTACGAGCAGTACTTC.

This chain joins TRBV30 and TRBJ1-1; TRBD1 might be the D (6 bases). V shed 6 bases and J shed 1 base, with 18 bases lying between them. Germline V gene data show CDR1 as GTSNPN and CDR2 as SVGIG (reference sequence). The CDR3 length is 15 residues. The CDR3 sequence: CACDPGGLQNTEAFF. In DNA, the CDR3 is TGTGCCTGTGACCCGGGGGGGCTGCAGAACACTGAAGCTTTCTTT.

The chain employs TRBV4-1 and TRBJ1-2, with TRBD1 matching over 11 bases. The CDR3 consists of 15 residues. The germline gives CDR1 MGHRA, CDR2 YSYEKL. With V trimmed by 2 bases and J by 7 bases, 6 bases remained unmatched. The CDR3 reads CASSQPGQGAGGYTF. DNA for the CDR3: TGCGCCAGCAGCCAACCAGGACAGGGGGCGGGTGGCTACACCTTC.

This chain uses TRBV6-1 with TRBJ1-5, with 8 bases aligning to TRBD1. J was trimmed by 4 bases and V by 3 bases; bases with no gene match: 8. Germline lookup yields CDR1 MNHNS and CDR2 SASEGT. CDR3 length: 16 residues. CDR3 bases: TGTGCCAGCAGTGACCACTGGACAGGGACTAATCAGCCCCAGCATTTT. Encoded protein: CASSDHWTGTNQPQHF.

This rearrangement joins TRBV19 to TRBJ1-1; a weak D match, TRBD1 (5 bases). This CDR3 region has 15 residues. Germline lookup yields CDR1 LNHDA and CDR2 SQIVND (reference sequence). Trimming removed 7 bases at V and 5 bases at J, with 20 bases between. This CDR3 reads CASTPGGAAGTEAFF. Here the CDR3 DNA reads TGTGCCAGTACCCCGGGAGGGGCGGCAGGGACTGAAGCTTTCTTT. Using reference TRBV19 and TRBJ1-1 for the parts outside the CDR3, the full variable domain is DGGITQSPKYLFRKEGQNVTLSCEQNLNHDAMYWYRQDPGQGLRLIYYSQIVNDFQKGDIAEGYSVSREKKESFPLTVTSAQKNPTAFYLCASTPGGAAGTEAFFGQGTRLTVV.

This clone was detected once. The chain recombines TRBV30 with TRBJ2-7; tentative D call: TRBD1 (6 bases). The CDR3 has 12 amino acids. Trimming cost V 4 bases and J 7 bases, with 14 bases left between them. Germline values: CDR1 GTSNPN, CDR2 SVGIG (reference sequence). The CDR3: CAWTPNRVEQYF. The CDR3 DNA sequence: TGTGCCTGGACCCCGAACAGGGTGGAGCAGTACTTC.

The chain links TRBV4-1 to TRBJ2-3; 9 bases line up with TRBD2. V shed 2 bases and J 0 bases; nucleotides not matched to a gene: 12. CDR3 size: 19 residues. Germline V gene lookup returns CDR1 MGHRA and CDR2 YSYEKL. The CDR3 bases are TGCGCCAGCAGCCAATTTCCGGGACTAGCAGAGTCTAGCACAGATACGCAGTATTTT. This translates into CASSQFPGLAESSTDTQYF.

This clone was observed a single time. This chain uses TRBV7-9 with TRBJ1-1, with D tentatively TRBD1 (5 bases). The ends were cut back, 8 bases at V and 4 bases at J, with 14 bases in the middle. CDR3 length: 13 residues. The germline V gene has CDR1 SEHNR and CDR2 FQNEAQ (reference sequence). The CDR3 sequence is CASQGGGSTEAFF. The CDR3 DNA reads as TGTGCCAGCCAGGGAGGAGGAAGCACTGAAGCTTTCTTT.

CDR3 sequence: CASNDRVHYGYTF. In DNA form, the CDR3 reads TGTGCCAGCAACGACAGGGTCCACTATGGCTACACCTTC. V is TRBV2 and J is TRBJ1-2; TRBD1 aligns across 7 bases. The CDR3 is 13 amino acids. V shed 7 bases, J shed 3 bases, and the junction held 5 bases outside the gene matches. Germline CDR1 SNHLY, CDR2 FYNNEI.

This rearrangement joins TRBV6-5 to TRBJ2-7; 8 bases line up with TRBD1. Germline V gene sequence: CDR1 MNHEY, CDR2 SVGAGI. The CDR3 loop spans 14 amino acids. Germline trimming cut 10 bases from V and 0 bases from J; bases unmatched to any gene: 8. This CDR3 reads CATKGQASSYEQYF. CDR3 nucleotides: TGTGCCACCAAGGGACAGGCAAGCTCCTACGAGCAGTACTTC.

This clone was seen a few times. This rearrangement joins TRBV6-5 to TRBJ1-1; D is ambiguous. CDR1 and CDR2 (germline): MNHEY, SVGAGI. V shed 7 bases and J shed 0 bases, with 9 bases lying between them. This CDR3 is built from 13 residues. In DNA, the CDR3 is TGTGCCAGCAAGGAGTCGTTGAACACTGAAGCTTTCTTT. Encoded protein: CASKESLNTEAFF.